Sequencing of this T cell receptor beta chain was carried out in a study of control samples from healthy donors and cancer patients. This table comes from immunoSEQ multiplex PCR, and its TCRdb copy is limited to in-frame clones, with some not included. The sample yields approximately 160,000 clones, 94% seen once. The J segment lost 9 bases and the V segment lost 3 bases, leaving 14 bases of the junction unmatched. Per the germline V gene, CDR1 is MNHEY and CDR2 is SVGEGT. The CDR3 consists of 16 residues. The material sequenced was blood. The TCR originated in a woman under 30 in good health. The chain combines TRBV6-2 or TRBV6-3 with TRBJ2-5; 9 bases fit TRBD2. The CDR3 DNA reads TGTGCCAGCAGTTATTCTTCCTGGACTAGCGTCAGGGCCCAGTACTTC. Amino acid sequence: CASSYSSWTSVRAQYF.